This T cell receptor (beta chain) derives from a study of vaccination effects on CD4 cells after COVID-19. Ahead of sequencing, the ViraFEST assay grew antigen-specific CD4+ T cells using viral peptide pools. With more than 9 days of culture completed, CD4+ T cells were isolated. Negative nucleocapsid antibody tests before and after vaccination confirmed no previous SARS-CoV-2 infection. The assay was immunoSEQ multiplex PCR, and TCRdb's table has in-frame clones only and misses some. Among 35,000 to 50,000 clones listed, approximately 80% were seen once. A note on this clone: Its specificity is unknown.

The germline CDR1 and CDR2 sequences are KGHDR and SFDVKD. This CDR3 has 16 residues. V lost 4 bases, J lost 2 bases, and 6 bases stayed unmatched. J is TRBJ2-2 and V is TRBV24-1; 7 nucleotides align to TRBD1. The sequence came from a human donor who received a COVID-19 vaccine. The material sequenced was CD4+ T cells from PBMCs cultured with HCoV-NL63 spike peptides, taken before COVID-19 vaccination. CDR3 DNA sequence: TGTGCCACCAGTGAATCTAAGGGGGCTAACACCGGGGAGCTGTTTTTT. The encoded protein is CATSESKGANTGELFF.